This TCR beta chain derives from a study of T-cell reconstitution after alpha-beta-depleted transplantation in children. The J segment lost 5 bases and the V segment lost 5 bases, leaving 11 bases of the junction unmatched. This CDR3 region has 16 residues. The germline CDR1 and CDR2 sequences are MDHEN and SYDVKM. In its sample, this clonotype was seen many times. Its antigen remains unknown. Study findings and constraints: From newly produced T cells came most of the T-cell counts and diversity one year after transplant. Several hundred expanded graft clones reportedly gave rise to the alpha-beta T cells present about two months after transplant. There were some patients whose high TCRbeta diversity at day 60 came from surviving recipient T cells and thymic progenitors.

The TCRbeta library incorporated unique molecular identifiers. Using its own MiXCR run on the PCR reads, TCRdb lists one record per CDR3 protein. The repertoire has around 180,000 distinct CDR3 sequences, around 10% of them found once; the top ten carry roughly 13%. The TCR originated in a boy between 2 and 10 years old with acute myeloid leukemia, due to receive a stem cell transplant. The chain links TRBV28 to TRBJ2-1; TRBD1 agrees at 8 bases. The sample here was PBMCs, taken before TCRalphabeta/CD19-depleted stem cell transplant. The chain's CDR3 is CASSPWTGLPDNEQFF. DNA for the CDR3: TGTGCCAGCAGTCCCTGGACAGGGCTACCTGACAATGAGCAGTTCTTC.